The next 20 T cell receptor beta chains were all read from a single sample in a study of T-cell reconstitution after alpha-beta-depleted transplantation in children. The TCRbeta library incorporated unique molecular identifiers. Each CDR3 protein is one row after TCRdb ran MiXCR on the PCR reads. The data contain 780,000 or so distinct CDR3 sequences, 15% to 20% of them seen just once; the ten biggest clones take up about 5%. Sample: PBMCs, mostly from graft donor cells, taken 360 days after TCRalphabeta/CD19-depleted stem cell transplant. The receptor set was obtained from a male patient younger than 18 who had a stem cell transplant for acute lymphoblastic leukemia, so the T cells may come from the graft donor.

This clonotype was seen only a few times. V and J are TRBV24-1 and TRBJ2-3; the match to TRBD1 covers 7 bases. Germline CDR1 reads KGHDR; CDR2 reads SFDVKD. The V segment lost 5 bases and the J segment 4 bases; nucleotides outside the gene matches: 5. CDR3 length equals 14 residues. CDR3 in DNA: TGTGCCACCAGTGCCTCCGGGACAGCAGATACGCAGTATTTT. It encodes CATSASGTADTQYF.

The rearrangement joins TRBV7-6 to TRBJ2-7; D possibly matches TRBD1 or TRBD2 (5 bases each). V was shortened by 8 bases and J by 4 bases, with 18 bases between the two germline ends. CDR3 length: 14 residues. The V gene's germline CDR1 is SGHVS and CDR2 FNYEAQ. CDR3 sequence reads: CASGTPDSFYEQYF. CDR3 coding DNA: TGTGCCAGCGGGACCCCGGACTCTTTTTACGAGCAGTACTTC. Full variable domain (outside the CDR3, taken from reference TRBV7-6 and TRBJ2-7): GAGVSQSPRYKVTKRGQDVALRCDPISGHVSLYWYRQALGQGPEFLTYFNYEAQQDKSGLPNDRFSAERPEGSISTLTIQRTEQRDSAMYRCASGTPDSFYEQYFGPGTRLTVT.

V gene TRBV6-6 combines with J gene TRBJ2-5; D is uncertain. With 2 bases removed from V and 9 bases from J, the gap between germline ends came to 10 bases. This CDR3 contains 12 residues. Germline V CDR1 and CDR2: MNHNY, SVGAGI (reference sequence). The CDR3 sequence: CASSYQTSSQYF. The CDR3 DNA sequence: TGTGCCAGCAGTTACCAAACCTCGTCCCAGTACTTC.

The chain joins TRBV5-1 to TRBJ2-1; 7 bases are a match to TRBD1. J lost 5 bases, V lost 0 bases, and 5 bases had no gene match. The CDR3 length is 15 residues. Germline V CDR1 and CDR2: SGHRS, YFSETQ. As DNA, the CDR3 is TGCGCCAGCAGCTTGGGGGGACAGCGAAACAATGAGCAGTTCTTC. Protein: CASSLGGQRNNEQFF.

This clonotype was picked up a small number of times. The chain is built from TRBV9 and TRBJ1-2; D is uncertain. Per germline, CDR1 SGDLS and CDR2 YYNGEE. CDR3 length equals 15 residues. Between the trimmed V and J ends, which lost 4 bases and 4 bases, there was a span of 17 bases. CDR3 sequence: CASSPRTPIPYGYTF. The CDR3 bases are TGTGCCAGCAGCCCACGGACCCCTATCCCCTATGGCTACACCTTC.

The rearrangement uses TRBV7-6 and TRBJ2-7, with D possibly matching TRBD1 (5 bases). Germline V gene sequence: CDR1 SGHVS, CDR2 FNYEAQ. The CDR3 spans 14 residues. The V end lost 3 bases, the J end lost 2 bases, and 11 bases lay between the germline ends. The CDR3: CASSFSGPPYEQYF. For the CDR3, the DNA is TGTGCCAGCAGCTTCTCAGGGCCTCCCTACGAGCAGTACTTC.

This clonotype has only a few counts. A much larger clone sits a single nucleotide away, making a read error possible. The chain uses TRBV11-2 and TRBJ2-7, with TRBD2 matching 11 bases. With 4 bases clipped from V and 2 bases from J, the junction kept 1 base outside the gene matches. Looked up from germline, CDR1 is SGHAT and CDR2 is FQNNGV. This CDR3 is built from 14 residues. The CDR3 reads CASSYSGRAYEQYF. CDR3 nucleotides: TGTGCCAGCAGCTATAGCGGGAGGGCCTACGAGCAGTACTTC.

This clonotype has more than one count but fewer than ten. This chain connects TRBV2 to TRBJ1-5; no reliable D call. Germline CDR1 reads SNHLY; CDR2 reads FYNNEI. V was cut by 0 bases and J by 9 bases, with 12 bases left in between. CDR3 length: 14 residues. CDR3 DNA sequence: TGTGCCAGCAGTGAAGCCCTACCCGGGGTGCCCCAGCATTTT. The encoded protein is CASSEALPGVPQHF.

This chain connects TRBV12-3 or TRBV12-4 to TRBJ2-7; TRBD1 aligns across 7 bases. V lost 6 bases to trimming and J lost 0 bases; unmatched junction nucleotides: 8. This CDR3 region has 15 residues. The CDR3 DNA reads as TGTGCCAGCAGCCAACAGGGGCAGGGCTCCTACGAGCAGTACTTC. Its translation is CASSQQGQGSYEQYF.

This clonotype was counted only a few times. This chain's CDR3 is CASNRGPDSSGANVLTF. For the CDR3, the DNA is TGTGCCAGCAATCGTGGGCCCGACAGCTCTGGGGCCAACGTCCTGACTTTC. The chain combines TRBV6-1 with TRBJ2-6; TRBD1 is a possible D gene (5 bases). Trimming shortened V by 7 bases and J by 0 bases, and 16 bases separated the two germline ends. CDR1 is MNHNS, CDR2 SASEGT, per germline. The CDR3 totals 17 residues.

This rearrangement joins TRBV19 to TRBJ1-2; 8 bases are shared with TRBD1. The J segment lost 3 bases and the V segment lost 7 bases, leaving 7 bases of the junction unmatched. This CDR3 region has 14 residues. Germline lookup yields CDR1 LNHDA and CDR2 SQIVND (reference sequence). CDR3 sequence (DNA): TGTGCCAGTAAAAAGACAGGGGAGTACTATGGCTACACCTTC. Translated: CASKKTGEYYGYTF. Full variable domain (missing parts from reference TRBV19 and TRBJ1-2): DGGITQSPKYLFRKEGQNVTLSCEQNLNHDAMYWYRQDPGQGLRLIYYSQIVNDFQKGDIAEGYSVSREKKESFPLTVTSAQKNPTAFYLCASKKTGEYYGYTFGSGTRLTVV.

V is TRBV28 and J is TRBJ2-7; the match to TRBD2 covers 11 bases. CDR3 length: 19 residues. Trimming removed 6 bases from V and 2 bases from J; junction bases left unmatched: 18. Germline values: CDR1 MDHEN, CDR2 SYDVKM. CDR3 DNA: TGTGCCAGCAGCCCCCTCGCTCGGTCGACTAGCGGGATACCCTACGAGCAGTACTTC. Encoded protein: CASSPLARSTSGIPYEQYF.

The V call is TRBV5-1, the J call TRBJ2-1, with a weak D call TRBD1 (5 bases). The CDR3 is made up of 16 amino acids. Germline-derived CDR1 and CDR2 are SGHRS and YFSETQ. V was clipped by 0 bases and J by 4 bases, with 14 bases between them. The CDR3 sequence: CASSLDPGQGYNEQFF. The CDR3 region has the DNA TGCGCCAGCAGCTTGGATCCAGGGCAAGGGTACAATGAGCAGTTCTTC. The variable domain in full, with the rest retrieved from reference TRBV5-1 and TRBJ2-1, is KAGVTQTPRYLIKTRGQQVTLSCSPISGHRSVSWYQQTPGQGLQFLFEYFSETQRNKGNFPGRFSGRQFSNSRSEMNVSTLELGDSALYLCASSLDPGQGYNEQFFGPGTRLTVL.

The chain links TRBV29-1 to TRBJ2-1; TRBD2 agrees at 9 bases. The CDR3 loop spans 14 amino acids. Germline-derived CDR1 and CDR2 are SQVTM and ANQGSEA. The V segment lost 4 bases and the J segment 4 bases; nucleotides outside the gene matches: 5. CDR3 sequence: CSVVLAGRYNEQFF. CDR3 sequence (DNA): TGCAGCGTTGTACTAGCGGGTCGGTACAATGAGCAGTTCTTC.

This clonotype was seen a few times. V usage is TRBV18 and J usage is TRBJ2-6, with 9 bases that match TRBD1. The J segment lost 0 bases and the V segment lost 2 bases, leaving 5 bases of the junction unmatched. This CDR3 region has 18 residues. Germline CDR1 and CDR2: KGHSH and LQKENI. The CDR3 sequence: CASSPWGQGGSGANVLTF. Written as DNA, the CDR3 is TGTGCCAGCTCACCATGGGGACAGGGAGGCTCTGGGGCCAACGTCCTGACTTTC.

Written as DNA, the CDR3 is TGCAGCGTAGGACTAGCGGGAGTCTACACCGGGGAGCTGTTTTTT. As protein: CSVGLAGVYTGELFF. The rearrangement links TRBV29-1 to TRBJ2-2; 13 nucleotides agree with TRBD2. From germline, CDR1 is SQVTM and CDR2 ANQGSEA. With V trimmed by 6 bases and J by 3 bases, 4 bases remained unmatched. The CDR3 has 15 residues.

The V call is TRBV27, the J call TRBJ2-2, with D uncertain. The CDR3 runs to 13 residues. Trimming stripped 5 bases from V and 0 bases from J, with 4 bases between. The germline CDR1 and CDR2 sequences are MNHEY and SMNVEV (reference sequence). In nucleotides, the CDR3 is TGTGCCAGCAGTGTAACGAACACCGGGGAGCTGTTTTTT. Translating gives CASSVTNTGELFF.

This clonotype was picked up a small number of times. The CDR3 reads CASSQWTGGYEQYF. DNA for the CDR3: TGTGCCAGCAGCCAATGGACAGGGGGCTACGAGCAGTACTTC. The chain recombines TRBV4-2 with TRBJ2-7, with TRBD1 matching over 10 bases. The germline gives CDR1 LGHNA, CDR2 YNFKEQ. This CDR3 region has 14 residues. V shed 2 bases and J 3 bases; nucleotides not matched to a gene: 1.

This chain links TRBV10-3 with TRBJ2-1; 14 bases map to TRBD2. The germline CDR1 and CDR2 sequences are ENHRY and SYGVKD. The CDR3 sequence is 18 residues long. The ends lost 5 bases at V and 9 bases at J; junction bases unmatched: 15. In DNA form, the CDR3 reads TGTGCCATCAGTACCAGACAGTCCGGGACTAGCGGGAGAGGTGAGCAGTTCTTC. Amino acids: CAISTRQSGTSGRGEQFF.

The sample holds many counts of this clonotype. The chain couples TRBV7-2 to TRBJ2-1, with D uncertain. CDR1 and CDR2 from the germline V gene are SGHTA and FQGNSA. The CDR3 sequence is 11 residues long. The V and J ends lost 7 bases and 10 bases respectively, with 11 bases between them. The CDR3 spells CASTPSWEQFF. Here the CDR3 DNA reads TGTGCCAGCACCCCGTCATGGGAGCAGTTCTTC. Complete variable domain (other parts from reference TRBV7-2 and TRBJ2-1): GAGVSQSPSNKVTEKGKDVELRCDPISGHTALYWYRQSLGQGLEFLIYFQGNSAPDKSGLPSDRFSAERTGGSVSTLTIQRTQQEDSAVYLCASTPSWEQFFGPGTRLTVL.